This T cell receptor beta chain was identified in a study of T cell responses to AZD1222 COVID-19 vaccine. Germline V gives CDR1 SGHTA, CDR2 FQGNSA. The CDR3 has 14 amino acids. Trimming removed 2 bases at V and 4 bases at J, with 11 bases between. Profiling relied on immunoSEQ multiplex PCR, and the TCRdb table lists in-frame clones only, not all of them. Of about 110,000 clones in the sample, 70% to 90% were seen once. Broader study findings: Donors were largely white British and mainly female; clonal diversity was possibly underestimated.

For this clone: What it recognizes is unknown.

The chain carries TRBV7-2 and TRBJ1-1; a possible D gene is TRBD1 (6 bases). The clonotype originates from an adult in good health. This specimen consisted of peripheral blood, obtained on day 0 of AZD1222 vaccination. CDR3: CASSLHREGTEAFF. The CDR3 DNA reads as TGTGCCAGCAGCTTACACAGGGAGGGCACTGAAGCTTTCTTT.